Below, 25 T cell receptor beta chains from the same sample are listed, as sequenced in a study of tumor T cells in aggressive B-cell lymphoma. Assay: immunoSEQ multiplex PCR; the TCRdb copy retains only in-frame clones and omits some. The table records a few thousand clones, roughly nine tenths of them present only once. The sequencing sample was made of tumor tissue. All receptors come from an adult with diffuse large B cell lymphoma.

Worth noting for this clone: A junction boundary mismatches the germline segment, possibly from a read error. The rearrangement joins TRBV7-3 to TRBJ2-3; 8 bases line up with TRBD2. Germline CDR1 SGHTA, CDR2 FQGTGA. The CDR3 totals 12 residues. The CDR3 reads CASSLGRAKVDF. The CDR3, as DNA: TGTGCCAGCAGCCTCGGGAGGGCCAAGGTGGATTTT. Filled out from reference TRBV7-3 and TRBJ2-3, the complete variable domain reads GAGVSQTPSNKVTEKGKYVELRCDPISGHTALYWYRQSLGQGPEFLIYFQGTGAADDSGLPNDRFFAVRPEGSVSTLKIQRTERGDSAVYLCASSLGRAKVDFGPGTRLTVL.

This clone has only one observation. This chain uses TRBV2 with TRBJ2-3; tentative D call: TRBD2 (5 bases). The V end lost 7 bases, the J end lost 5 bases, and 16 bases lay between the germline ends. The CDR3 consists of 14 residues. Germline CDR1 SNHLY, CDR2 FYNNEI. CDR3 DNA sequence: TGTGCCAGCACCCGGGAAAGTCCTCTAGATACGCAGTATTTT. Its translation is CASTRESPLDTQYF.

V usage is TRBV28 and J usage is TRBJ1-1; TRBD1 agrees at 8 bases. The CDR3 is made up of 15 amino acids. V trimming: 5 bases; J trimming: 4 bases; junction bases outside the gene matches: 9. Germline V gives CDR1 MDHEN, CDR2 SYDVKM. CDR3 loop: CASSPWTGKVTEAFF. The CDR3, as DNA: TGTGCCAGCAGTCCTTGGACAGGGAAGGTCACTGAAGCTTTCTTT.

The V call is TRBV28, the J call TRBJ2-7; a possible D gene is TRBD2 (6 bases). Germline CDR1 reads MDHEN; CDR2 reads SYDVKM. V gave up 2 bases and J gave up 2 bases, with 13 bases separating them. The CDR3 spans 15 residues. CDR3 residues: CASSLVSGFTYEQYF. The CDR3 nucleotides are TGTGCCAGCAGTTTAGTTAGCGGCTTTACCTACGAGCAGTACTTC.

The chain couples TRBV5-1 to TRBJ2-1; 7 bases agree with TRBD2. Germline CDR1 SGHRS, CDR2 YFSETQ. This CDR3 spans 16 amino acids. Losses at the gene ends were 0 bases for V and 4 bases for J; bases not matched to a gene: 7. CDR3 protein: CASSLGGGRGYNEQFF. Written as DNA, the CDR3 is TGCGCCAGCAGCTTGGGCGGGGGACGGGGATACAATGAGCAGTTCTTC.

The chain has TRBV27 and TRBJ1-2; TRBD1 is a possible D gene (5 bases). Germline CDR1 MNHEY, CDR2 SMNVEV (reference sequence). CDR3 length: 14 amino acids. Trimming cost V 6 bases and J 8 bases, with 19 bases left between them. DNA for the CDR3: TGTGCCAGCAGGGCCGGGACTACATCACGCGGCTACACCTTC. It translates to CASRAGTTSRGYTF.

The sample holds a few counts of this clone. This chain's CDR3 is CAISEGQGSYEQYF. The CDR3 region has the DNA TGTGCCATCAGTGAGGGACAGGGGTCCTACGAGCAGTACTTC. The chain joins TRBV10-3 to TRBJ2-5, with 9 nucleotides matching TRBD1. TRBJ2-7 matches the DNA end more closely, so the J call is doubtful. The length of the CDR3 is 14 residues. The germline V gene encodes CDR1 ENHRY and CDR2 SYGVKD.

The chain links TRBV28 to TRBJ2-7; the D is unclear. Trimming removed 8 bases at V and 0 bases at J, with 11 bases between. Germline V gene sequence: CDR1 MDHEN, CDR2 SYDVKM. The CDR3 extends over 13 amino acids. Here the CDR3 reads CASLVSGSYEQYF. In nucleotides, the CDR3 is TGTGCCAGCCTAGTGTCGGGCTCCTACGAGCAGTACTTC.

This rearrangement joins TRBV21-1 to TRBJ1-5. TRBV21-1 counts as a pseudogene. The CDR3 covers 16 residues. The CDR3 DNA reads TGTGCCAGCAGTTGGAGGGGCAACGAGGGCAATCAGCCCCAGCATTTT. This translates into CASSWRGNEGNQPQHF.

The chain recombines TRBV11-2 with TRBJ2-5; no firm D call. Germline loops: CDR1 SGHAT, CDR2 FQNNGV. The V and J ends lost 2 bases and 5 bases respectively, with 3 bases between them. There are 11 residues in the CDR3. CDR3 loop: CASSLRETQYF. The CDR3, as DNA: TGTGCCAGCAGCTTACGGGAGACCCAGTACTTC.

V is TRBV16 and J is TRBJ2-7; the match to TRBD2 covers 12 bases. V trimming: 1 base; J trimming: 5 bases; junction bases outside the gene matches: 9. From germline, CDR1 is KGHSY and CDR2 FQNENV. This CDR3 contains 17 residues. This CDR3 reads CASSQFLAGGPFNEQYF. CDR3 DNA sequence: TGTGCCAGCAGCCAATTCCTAGCGGGGGGGCCTTTCAACGAGCAGTACTTC.

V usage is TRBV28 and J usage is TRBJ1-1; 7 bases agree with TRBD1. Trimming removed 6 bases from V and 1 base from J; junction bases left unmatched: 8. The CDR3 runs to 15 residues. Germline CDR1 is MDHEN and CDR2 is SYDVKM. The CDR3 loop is CASRVLAGGNTEAFF. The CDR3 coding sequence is TGTGCCAGCAGGGTCCTCGCAGGGGGGAACACTGAAGCTTTCTTT.

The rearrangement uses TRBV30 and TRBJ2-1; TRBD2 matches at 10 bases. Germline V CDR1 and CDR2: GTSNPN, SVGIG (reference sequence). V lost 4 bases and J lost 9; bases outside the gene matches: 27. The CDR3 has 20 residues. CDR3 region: CAWTQLTTGVWLAGVSEQFF. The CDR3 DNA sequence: TGTGCCTGGACCCAACTGACGACAGGGGTTTGGCTAGCGGGAGTAAGTGAGCAGTTCTTC.

As DNA, the CDR3 is TGTGCCAGTAGAAAGACAGGGGACTCCTACGAGCAGTACTTC. Residues: CASRKTGDSYEQYF. The chain couples TRBV19 to TRBJ2-7; TRBD1 agrees at 8 bases. With 6 bases clipped from V and 0 bases from J, the junction kept 4 bases outside the gene matches. This CDR3 contains 14 residues. Germline V gene sequence: CDR1 LNHDA, CDR2 SQIVND (reference sequence).

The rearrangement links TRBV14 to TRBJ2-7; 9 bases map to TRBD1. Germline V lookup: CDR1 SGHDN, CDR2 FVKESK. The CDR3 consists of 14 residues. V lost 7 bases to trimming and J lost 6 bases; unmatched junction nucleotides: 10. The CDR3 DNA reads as TGTGCCAGCAACCCGACAGGGGGAAGTGGCGAGCAGTACTTC. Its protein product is CASNPTGGSGEQYF.

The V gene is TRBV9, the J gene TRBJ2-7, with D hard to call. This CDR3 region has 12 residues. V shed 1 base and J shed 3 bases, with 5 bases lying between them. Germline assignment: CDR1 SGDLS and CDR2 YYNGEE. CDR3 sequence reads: CASSVSGYEQYF. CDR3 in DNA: TGTGCCAGCAGCGTATCCGGCTACGAGCAGTACTTC. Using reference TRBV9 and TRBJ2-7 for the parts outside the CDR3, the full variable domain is DSGVTQTPKHLITATGQRVTLRCSPRSGDLSVYWYQQSLDQGLQFLIQYYNGEERAKGNILERFSAQQFPDLHSELNLSSLELGDSALYFCASSVSGYEQYFGPGTRLTVT.

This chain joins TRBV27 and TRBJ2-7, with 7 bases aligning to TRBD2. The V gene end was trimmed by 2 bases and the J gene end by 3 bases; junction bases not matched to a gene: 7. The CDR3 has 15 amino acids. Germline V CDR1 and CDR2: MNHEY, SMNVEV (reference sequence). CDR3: CASSLGLVMVYEQYF. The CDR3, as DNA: TGTGCCAGCAGTTTAGGACTAGTTATGGTCTACGAGCAGTACTTC.

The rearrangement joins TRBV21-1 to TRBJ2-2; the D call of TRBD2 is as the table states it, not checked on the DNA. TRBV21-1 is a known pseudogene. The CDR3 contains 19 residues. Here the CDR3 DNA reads TGTGCCAGCAGCAAGGCACTAGCGGGGGGCAGGGGAAACACCGGGGAGCTGTTTTTT. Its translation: CASSKALAGGRGNTGELFF.

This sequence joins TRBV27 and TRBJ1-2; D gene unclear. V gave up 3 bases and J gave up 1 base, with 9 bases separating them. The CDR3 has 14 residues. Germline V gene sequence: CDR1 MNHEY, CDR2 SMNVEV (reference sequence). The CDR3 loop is CASSLAPFNYGYTF. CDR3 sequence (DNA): TGTGCCAGCAGTTTGGCCCCCTTTAACTATGGCTACACCTTC.

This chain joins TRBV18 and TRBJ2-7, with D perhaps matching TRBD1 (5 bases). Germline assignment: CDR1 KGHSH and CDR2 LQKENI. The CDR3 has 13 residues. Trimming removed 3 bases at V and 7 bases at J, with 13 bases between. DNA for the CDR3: TGTGCCAGCTCACCGGTAGGGGAAGGGGAGCAGTACTTC. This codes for CASSPVGEGEQYF. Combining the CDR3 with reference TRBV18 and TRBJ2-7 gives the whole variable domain NAGVMQNPRHLVRRRGQEARLRCSPMKGHSHVYWYRQLPEEGLKFMVYLQKENIIDESGMPKERFSAEFPKEGPSILRIQQVVRGDSAAYFCASSPVGEGEQYFGPGTRLTVT.

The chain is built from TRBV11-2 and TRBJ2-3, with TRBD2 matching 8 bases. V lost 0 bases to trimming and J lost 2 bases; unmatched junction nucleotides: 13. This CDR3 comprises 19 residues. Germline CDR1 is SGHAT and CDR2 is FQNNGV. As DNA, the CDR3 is TGTGCCAGCAGCTTAGATTACGTACTAGCGGAAATAAACACAGATACGCAGTATTTT. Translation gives CASSLDYVLAEINTDTQYF.

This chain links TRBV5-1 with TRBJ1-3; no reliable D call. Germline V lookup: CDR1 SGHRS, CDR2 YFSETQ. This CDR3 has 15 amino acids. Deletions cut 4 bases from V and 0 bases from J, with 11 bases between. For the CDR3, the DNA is TGCGCCAGCAGCCCCCGGGTCTTCTCTGGAAACACCATATATTTT. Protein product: CASSPRVFSGNTIYF.

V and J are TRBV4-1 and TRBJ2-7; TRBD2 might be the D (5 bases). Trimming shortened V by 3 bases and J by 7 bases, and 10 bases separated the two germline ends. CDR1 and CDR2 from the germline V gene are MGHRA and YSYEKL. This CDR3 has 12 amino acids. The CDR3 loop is CASSQTVAEQYF. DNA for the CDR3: TGCGCCAGCAGCCAGACGGTAGCGGAGCAGTACTTC.

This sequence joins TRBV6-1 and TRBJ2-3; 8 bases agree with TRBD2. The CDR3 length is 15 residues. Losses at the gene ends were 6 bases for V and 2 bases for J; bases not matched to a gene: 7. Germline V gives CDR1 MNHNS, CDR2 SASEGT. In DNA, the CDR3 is TGTGCCAGCAGCTCGTTTAGCGGGACCACAGATACGCAGTATTTT. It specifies CASSSFSGTTDTQYF.

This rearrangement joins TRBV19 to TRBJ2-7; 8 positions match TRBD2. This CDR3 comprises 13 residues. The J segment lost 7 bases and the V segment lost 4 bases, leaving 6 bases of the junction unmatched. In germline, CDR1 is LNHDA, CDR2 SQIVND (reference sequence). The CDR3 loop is CASSTGGAVEQYF. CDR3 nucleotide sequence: TGTGCCAGTAGTACCGGGGGGGCGGTGGAGCAGTACTTC.